This T cell receptor beta chain was observed in a study of blood T cells in healthy people across ages. Study-level information: Per two T cells, template switching captured roughly one barcoded beta molecule. Whole-study findings and limits: Possibly confounding the expanded clonotype changes was the fact that donor CMV status was unknown. When set beside aged donors, long-lived donors presented more naive CD4+ cells and higher diversity.

A minimum of 7 million PBMCs was isolated per sample. A remark on this clonotype: Its target is not known.

Next came a second PCR, run for about 7 to 12 cycles, which used a sample-barcoded 5' primer along with a J-beta primer mix. TCRdb used MiXCR to reprocess the 5' RACE reads, holding one entry per CDR3 protein. Here the sample spans about a million distinct CDR3 sequences, just over 50% being singletons. This TCR derives from a woman in her fifties or sixties in good health. Input material: blood.

This chain's CDR3 is CASSQQEGSYNEQFF. The CDR3 region has the DNA TGCGCCAGCAGCCAACAGGAAGGCTCCTACAATGAGCAGTTCTTC. The V gene is TRBV4-3, the J gene TRBJ2-1; D is ambiguous. This CDR3 is 15 amino acids long. The V end was cut by 2 bases, the J end by 0 bases, with 8 bases between. Germline lookup yields CDR1 LGHNA and CDR2 YSLEER.